A single sample is the source of the 18 T cell receptor beta chains below, sequenced in a study of control samples from healthy donors and cancer patients. Sequencing was performed with immunoSEQ multiplex PCR; in TCRdb, only in-frame clones are kept and a portion is missing. The table has roughly 76,000 clones, 80% to 95% seen once; the top ten hold 1.3%. Sequenced: PBMCs. Receptors were obtained from a woman aged 40-49 years with lung cancer.

The CDR3 here is CASSLHGQPEAFF. As DNA, the CDR3 is TGTGCCAGCAGTTTACATGGACAGCCAGAAGCTTTCTTT. V is TRBV12-3 or TRBV12-4 and J is TRBJ1-1; weak D call: TRBD1 (6 bases). V was clipped by 2 bases and J by 8 bases, with 12 bases between them. This CDR3 comprises 13 residues.

The rearrangement uses TRBV12-3 or TRBV12-4 and TRBJ1-2; D is undetermined. Deletions cut 6 bases from V and 6 bases from J, with 11 bases between. This CDR3 has 12 amino acids. CDR3: CASRAGYDGYTF. Here the CDR3 DNA reads TGTGCCAGCAGGGCGGGGTATGATGGCTACACCTTC.

The CDR3 nucleotides read TGCGCCAGCAGCTTGGAGGGGGCTACTAATTCACCCCTCCACTTT. Its translation: CASSLEGATNSPLHF. V gene TRBV5-1 combines with J gene TRBJ1-6; 7 bases are a match to TRBD1. Germline CDR1 is SGHRS and CDR2 is YFSETQ. Trimming took 0 bases from V and 6 from J; bases not matched to a gene: 3. The CDR3 has 15 residues.

J is TRBJ2-7 and V is TRBV13, with D uncertain. With 2 bases removed from V and 2 bases from J, the gap between germline ends came to 13 bases. The CDR3 length is 15 residues. CDR1 and CDR2 (germline): PRHDT, FYEKMQ (reference sequence). This chain's CDR3 is CASSLSVAVAYEQYF. In nucleotides, the CDR3 is TGTGCCAGCAGCTTATCTGTGGCAGTAGCCTACGAGCAGTACTTC.

Notes on this clone: The sample has other DNA sequences that encode this CDR3 too. The V gene is TRBV12-5, the J gene TRBJ1-1, with 7 bases matching TRBD1. The CDR3 length is 14 residues. The V gene's germline CDR1 is LGHNT and CDR2 FRNRAP. V lost 9 bases to trimming and J lost 0 bases; unmatched junction nucleotides: 7. CDR3 sequence (DNA): TGTGCTAGCGGTCCGGACAGGCTGAACACTGAAGCTTTCTTT. Protein sequence: CASGPDRLNTEAFF.

The chain recombines TRBV20-1 with TRBJ2-4, with a tentative D call TRBD2 (6 bases). CDR3 length equals 15 residues. Trimming removed 3 bases at V and 0 bases at J, with 12 bases between. Germline CDR1 and CDR2: DFQATT and SNEGSKA (reference sequence). The CDR3 protein is CSASSLGLAKNIQYF. CDR3 DNA: TGCAGTGCTAGTAGCCTGGGACTAGCCAAAAACATTCAGTACTTC.

CDR3 sequence (DNA): TGTGCCAGCAGTTACGACACTGAAGCTTTCTTT. Amino acid sequence: CASSYDTEAFF. The chain combines TRBV6-2 or TRBV6-3 with TRBJ1-1; D is ambiguous. Germline-derived CDR1 and CDR2 are MNHEY and SVGEGT. The CDR3 length is 11 residues. V lost 2 bases and J 3 bases, leaving 1 base between the germline ends.

This rearrangement joins TRBV19 to TRBJ2-2; no definite D call. Deletions cut 5 bases from V and 3 bases from J, with 13 bases between. Per germline, CDR1 LNHDA and CDR2 SQIVND (reference sequence). The CDR3 is made up of 15 amino acids. As DNA, the CDR3 is TGTGCCAGTAGTTGGAAGACTTACGACACCGGGGAGCTGTTTTTT. Translation gives CASSWKTYDTGELFF.

The chain employs TRBV11-2 and TRBJ1-1, with 7 bases that match TRBD1. Germline V gives CDR1 SGHAT, CDR2 FQNNGV. This CDR3 is 14 amino acids long. V gave up 5 bases and J gave up 8 bases; unmatched junction bases: 11. The DNA of the CDR3 is TGTGCCAGCAGCCCCTACCTTGGGACAGCGGAAGCTTTCTTT. It encodes CASSPYLGTAEAFF.

In this sample, this clone turned up once. The V gene is TRBV7-3, the J gene TRBJ1-2, with D maybe TRBD1 (6 bases). The germline V and J ends were trimmed by 6 bases and 4 bases, with 21 bases remaining between them. CDR3 length: 16 amino acids. Germline V gives CDR1 SGHTA, CDR2 FQGTGA. The CDR3 DNA reads TGTGCCAGCAGTCCTATGGGGGGCCCGGGGAGCTATGGCTACACCTTC. Translating gives CASSPMGGPGSYGYTF.

This rearrangement joins TRBV5-6 to TRBJ2-1, with D perhaps being TRBD1 or TRBD2 (5 bases each). Germline CDR1 is SGHDT and CDR2 is YYEEEE. This CDR3 spans 15 amino acids. With 5 bases removed from V and 8 bases from J, the gap between germline ends came to 20 bases. The DNA of the CDR3 is TGTGCCAGCAGTCCGGGACCCCAAGGTGGAGATGAGCAGTTCTTC. This encodes CASSPGPQGGDEQFF. The full variable domain, in which reference TRBV5-6 and TRBJ2-1 provide the parts outside the CDR3, is DAGVTQSPTHLIKTRGQQVTLRCSPKSGHDTVSWYQQALGQGPQFIFQYYEEEERQRGNFPDRFSGHQFPNYSSELNVNALLLGDSALYLCASSPGPQGGDEQFFGPGTRLTVL.

The V call is TRBV28, the J call TRBJ1-1; possible D gene TRBD1, 5 bases. Germline lookup yields CDR1 MDHEN and CDR2 SYDVKM. V was shortened by 9 bases and J by 4 bases, with 15 bases between the two germline ends. The CDR3 covers 13 residues. The CDR3 here is CASYQGVGTEAFF. The CDR3 DNA sequence: TGTGCCAGTTATCAGGGAGTCGGCACTGAAGCTTTCTTT.

The chain's CDR3 is CASSEVSGQPQHF. DNA of the CDR3: TGCGCCAGCAGTGAGGTATCGGGTCAGCCCCAGCATTTT. This chain uses TRBV10-2 with TRBJ1-5; D is ambiguous. The V gene's germline CDR1 is WSHSY and CDR2 SAAADI. The V gene lost 2 bases and the J gene lost 6 bases, with 8 bases spanning the gap. The CDR3 spans 13 residues.

The chain recombines TRBV24-1 with TRBJ2-7; 9 bases match TRBD1. The germline V gene has CDR1 KGHDR and CDR2 SFDVKD. With 1 base clipped from V and 3 bases from J, the junction kept 3 bases outside the gene matches. The CDR3 runs 15 residues. CDR3 sequence (DNA): TGTGCCACCAGTGATTTCAGGACAGGGGTCTACGAGCAGTACTTC. Amino acid sequence: CATSDFRTGVYEQYF.

The chain couples TRBV11-2 to TRBJ1-2, with TRBD1 as a possible D gene (6 bases). V dropped 1 base and J dropped 4 bases, with 7 bases sitting between them. Per germline, CDR1 SGHAT and CDR2 FQNNGV. The CDR3 contains 13 residues. This CDR3 is CASSLAGVYGYTF. The CDR3, as DNA: TGTGCCAGCAGCTTAGCAGGGGTCTATGGCTACACCTTC.

This chain joins TRBV4-1 and TRBJ1-1; the D gene is possibly TRBD1 (5 bases). CDR3 length: 14 amino acids. V gave up 1 base and J gave up 2 bases, with 8 bases separating them. From germline, CDR1 is MGHRA and CDR2 YSYEKL. The CDR3: CASSQVGGNTEAFF. CDR3 DNA sequence: TGCGCCAGCAGCCAAGTCGGGGGAAACACTGAAGCTTTCTTT.

V is TRBV14 and J is TRBJ1-1, with D unclear. The V gene's germline CDR1 is SGHDN and CDR2 FVKESK. This CDR3 contains 14 residues. Trimming shortened V by 3 bases and J by 1 base, and 9 bases separated the two germline ends. The CDR3 loop is CASSHLFGNTEAFF. Here the CDR3 DNA reads TGTGCCAGCAGCCACCTATTTGGGAACACTGAAGCTTTCTTT.

The chain links TRBV5-6 to TRBJ1-5; D ambiguous. Trimming removed 4 bases from V and 4 bases from J, with 6 bases in between. In germline, CDR1 is SGHDT, CDR2 YYEEEE. The CDR3 loop spans 12 amino acids. CDR3 nucleotides: TGTGCCAGCAGCGAAGGAAATCAGCCCCAGCATTTT. This sequence encodes CASSEGNQPQHF.